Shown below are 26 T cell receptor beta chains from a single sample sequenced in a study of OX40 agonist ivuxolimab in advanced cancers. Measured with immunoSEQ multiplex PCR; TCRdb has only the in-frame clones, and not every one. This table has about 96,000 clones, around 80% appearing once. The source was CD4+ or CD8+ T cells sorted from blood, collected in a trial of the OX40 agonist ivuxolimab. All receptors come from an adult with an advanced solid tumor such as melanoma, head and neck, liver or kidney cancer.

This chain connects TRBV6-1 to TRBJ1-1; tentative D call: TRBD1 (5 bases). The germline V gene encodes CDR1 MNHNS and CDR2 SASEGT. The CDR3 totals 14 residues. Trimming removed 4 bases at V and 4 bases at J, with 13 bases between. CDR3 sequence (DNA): TGTGCCAGCAGTGGACTGATCCAGGGCACTGAAGCTTTCTTT. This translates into CASSGLIQGTEAFF.

The CDR3 DNA reads as TGCAGCGTTGAATATGGGGGCTCCTACGAGCAGTACTTC. It encodes CSVEYGGSYEQYF. This sequence joins TRBV29-1 and TRBJ2-7; D is perhaps TRBD1 or TRBD2 (5 bases each). This CDR3 has 13 residues. Trimming cost V 2 bases and J 0 bases, with 8 bases left between them. Germline assignment: CDR1 SQVTM and CDR2 ANQGSEA.

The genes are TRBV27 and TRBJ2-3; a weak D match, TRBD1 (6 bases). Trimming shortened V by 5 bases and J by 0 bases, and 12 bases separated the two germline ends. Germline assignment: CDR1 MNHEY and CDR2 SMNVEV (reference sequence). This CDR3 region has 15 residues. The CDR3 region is CASSPGTLSTDTQYF. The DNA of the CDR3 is TGTGCCAGCAGTCCCGGGACACTAAGCACAGATACGCAGTATTTT.

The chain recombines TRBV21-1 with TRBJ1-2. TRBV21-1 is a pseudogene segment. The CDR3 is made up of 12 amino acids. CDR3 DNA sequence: TGTGCCAGCGGCAGGCGGACCTATGGCTACACCTTC. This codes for CASGRRTYGYTF.

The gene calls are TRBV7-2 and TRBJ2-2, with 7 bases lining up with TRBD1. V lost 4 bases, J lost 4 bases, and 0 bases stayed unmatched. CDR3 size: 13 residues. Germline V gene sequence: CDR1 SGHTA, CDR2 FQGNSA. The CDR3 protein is CASSWDSTGELFF. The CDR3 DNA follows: TGTGCCAGCAGCTGGGACAGCACCGGGGAGCTGTTTTTT.

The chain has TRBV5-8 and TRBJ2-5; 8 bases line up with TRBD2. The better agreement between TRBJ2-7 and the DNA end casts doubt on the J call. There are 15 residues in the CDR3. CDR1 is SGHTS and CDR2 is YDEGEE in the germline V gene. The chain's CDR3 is CASSLGLASSYEQYF. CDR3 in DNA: TGTGCCAGCAGCTTGGGACTAGCGAGCTCCTACGAGCAGTACTTC.

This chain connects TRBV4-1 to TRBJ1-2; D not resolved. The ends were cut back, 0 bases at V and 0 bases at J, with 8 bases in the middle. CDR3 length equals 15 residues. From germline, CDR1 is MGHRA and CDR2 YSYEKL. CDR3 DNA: TGCGCCAGCAGCCAAGAAGTTTCCACTAACTATGGCTACACCTTC. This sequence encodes CASSQEVSTNYGYTF.

CDR3 amino acids: CASLRGQGANTEAFF. CDR3 nucleotide sequence: TGTGCCAGCCTCCGCGGACAGGGGGCGAACACTGAAGCTTTCTTT. The chain employs TRBV27 and TRBJ1-1; 11 bases map to TRBD1. The CDR3 contains 15 residues. V lost 8 bases and J lost 1; bases outside the gene matches: 6. Germline V gives CDR1 MNHEY, CDR2 SMNVEV (reference sequence).

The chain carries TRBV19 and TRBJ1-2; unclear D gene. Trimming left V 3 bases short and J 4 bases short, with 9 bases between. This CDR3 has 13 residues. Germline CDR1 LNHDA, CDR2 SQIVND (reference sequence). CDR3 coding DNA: TGTGCCAGTAGTATTTCGGGGTCCTATGGCTACACCTTC. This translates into CASSISGSYGYTF.

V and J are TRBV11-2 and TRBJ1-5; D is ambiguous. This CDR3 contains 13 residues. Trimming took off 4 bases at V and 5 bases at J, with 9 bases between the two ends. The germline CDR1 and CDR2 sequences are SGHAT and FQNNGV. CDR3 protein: CASSSYRDQPQHF. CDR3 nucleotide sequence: TGTGCCAGCAGCTCTTACCGGGATCAGCCCCAGCATTTT.

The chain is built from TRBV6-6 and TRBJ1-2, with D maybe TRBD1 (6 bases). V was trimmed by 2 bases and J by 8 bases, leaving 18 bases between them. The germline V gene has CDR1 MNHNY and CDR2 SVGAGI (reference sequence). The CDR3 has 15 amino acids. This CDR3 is CASSYTGGAERGYTF. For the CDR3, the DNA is TGTGCCAGCAGTTACACCGGGGGCGCAGAGCGCGGCTACACCTTC.

The CDR3 here is CASSSDRGNQPQHF. CDR3 DNA: TGTGCCAGCAGCTCCGACAGGGGGAATCAGCCCCAGCATTTT. The gene calls are TRBV7-2 and TRBJ1-5; TRBD1 matches at 9 bases. The germline CDR1 and CDR2 sequences are SGHTA and FQGNSA. There are 14 residues in the CDR3. V trimming: 4 bases; J trimming: 4 bases; junction bases outside the gene matches: 2.

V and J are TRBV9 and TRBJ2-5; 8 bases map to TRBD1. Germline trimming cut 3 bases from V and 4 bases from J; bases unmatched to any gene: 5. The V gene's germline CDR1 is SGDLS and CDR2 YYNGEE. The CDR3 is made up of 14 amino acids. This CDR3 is CASSAGTGGETQYF. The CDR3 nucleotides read TGTGCCAGCAGCGCCGGTACAGGGGGAGAGACCCAGTACTTC.

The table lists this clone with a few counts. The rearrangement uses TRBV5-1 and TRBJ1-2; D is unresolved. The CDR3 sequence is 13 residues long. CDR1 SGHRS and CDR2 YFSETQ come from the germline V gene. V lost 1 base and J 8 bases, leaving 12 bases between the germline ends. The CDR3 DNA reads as TGCGCCAGCAGCTTGTACTCTGCTGGAGGCTACACCTTC. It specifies CASSLYSAGGYTF.

As DNA, the CDR3 is TGTGCCAGCAGCCCCAGTCGGAATGAGCAGTTCTTC. This gives the protein CASSPSRNEQFF. The J gene is TRBJ2-1, the V gene TRBV14; D is uncertain. The CDR3 is made up of 12 amino acids. The V and J ends lost 4 bases and 7 bases respectively, with 8 bases between them. CDR1 is SGHDN, CDR2 FVKESK, per germline.

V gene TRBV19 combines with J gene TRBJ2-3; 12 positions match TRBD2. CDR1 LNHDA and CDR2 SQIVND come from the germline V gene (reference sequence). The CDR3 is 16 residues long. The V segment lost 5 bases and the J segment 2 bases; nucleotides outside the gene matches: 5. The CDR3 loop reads CASSDRTSGNTDTQYF. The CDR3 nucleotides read TGTGCCAGTAGTGACCGGACTAGCGGGAACACAGATACGCAGTATTTT.

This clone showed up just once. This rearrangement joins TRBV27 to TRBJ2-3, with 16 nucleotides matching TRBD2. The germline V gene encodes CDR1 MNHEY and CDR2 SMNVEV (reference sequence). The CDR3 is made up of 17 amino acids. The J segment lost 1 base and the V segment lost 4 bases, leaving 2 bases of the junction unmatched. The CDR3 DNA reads TGTGCCAGCAGTTCCGGGACTAGCGGGGGGGGCACAGATACGCAGTATTTT. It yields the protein CASSSGTSGGGTDTQYF.

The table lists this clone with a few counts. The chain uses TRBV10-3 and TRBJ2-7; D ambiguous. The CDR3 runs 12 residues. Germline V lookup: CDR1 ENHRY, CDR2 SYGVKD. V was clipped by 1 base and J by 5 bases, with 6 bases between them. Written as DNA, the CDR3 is TGTGCCATCAGTGAGTGGGCCGACGAGCAGTACTTC. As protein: CAISEWADEQYF.

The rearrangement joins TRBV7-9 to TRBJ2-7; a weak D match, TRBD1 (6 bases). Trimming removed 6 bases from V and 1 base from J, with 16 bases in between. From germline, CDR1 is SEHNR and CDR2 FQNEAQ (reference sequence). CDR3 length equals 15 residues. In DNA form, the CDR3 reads TGTGCCAGCAGATACGGACAGACCAATTCCTACGAGCAGTACTTC. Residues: CASRYGQTNSYEQYF.

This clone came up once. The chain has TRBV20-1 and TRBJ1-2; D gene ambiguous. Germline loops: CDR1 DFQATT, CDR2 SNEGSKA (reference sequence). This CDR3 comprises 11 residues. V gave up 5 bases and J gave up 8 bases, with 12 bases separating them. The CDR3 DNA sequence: TGCAGTGCTCCCTTCCAAGGGGGCTACACCTTC. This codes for CSAPFQGGYTF.

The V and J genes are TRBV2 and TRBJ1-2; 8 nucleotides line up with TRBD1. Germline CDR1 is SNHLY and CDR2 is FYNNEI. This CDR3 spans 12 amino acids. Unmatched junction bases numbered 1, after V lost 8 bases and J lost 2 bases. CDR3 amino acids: CASRTGNYGYTF. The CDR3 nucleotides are TGTGCCAGCCGGACAGGGAACTATGGCTACACCTTC.

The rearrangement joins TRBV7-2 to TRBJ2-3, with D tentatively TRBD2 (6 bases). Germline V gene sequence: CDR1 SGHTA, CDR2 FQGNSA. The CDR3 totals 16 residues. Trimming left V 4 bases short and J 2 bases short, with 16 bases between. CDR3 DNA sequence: TGTGCCAGCAGCTGGATGGGGGGTCGTGACACAGATACGCAGTATTTT. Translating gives CASSWMGGRDTDTQYF.

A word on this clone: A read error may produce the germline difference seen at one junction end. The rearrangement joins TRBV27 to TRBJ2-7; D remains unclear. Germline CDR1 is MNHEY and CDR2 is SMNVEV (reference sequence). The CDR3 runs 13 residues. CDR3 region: CAGSLSPNYEQYF. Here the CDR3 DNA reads TGTGCCGGCAGTTTATCGCCCAACTACGAGCAGTACTTC.

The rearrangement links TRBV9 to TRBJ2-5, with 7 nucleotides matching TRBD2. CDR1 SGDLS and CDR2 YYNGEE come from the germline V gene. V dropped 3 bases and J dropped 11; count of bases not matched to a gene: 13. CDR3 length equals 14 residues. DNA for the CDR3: TGTGCCAGCAGCGCAACTAGCGACCCCGTGAAGCAGTACTTC. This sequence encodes CASSATSDPVKQYF.

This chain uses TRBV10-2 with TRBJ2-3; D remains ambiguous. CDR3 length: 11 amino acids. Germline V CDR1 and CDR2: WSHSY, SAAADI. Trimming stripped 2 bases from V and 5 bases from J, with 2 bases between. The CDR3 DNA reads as TGCGCCAGCAGTGAGGGAGATACGCAGTATTTT. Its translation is CASSEGDTQYF.

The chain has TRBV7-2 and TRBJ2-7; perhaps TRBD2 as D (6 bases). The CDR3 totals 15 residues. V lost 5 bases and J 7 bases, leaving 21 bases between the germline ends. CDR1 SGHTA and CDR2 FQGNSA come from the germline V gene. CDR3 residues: CASSTGPLLAGEQYF. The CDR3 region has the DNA TGTGCCAGCAGCACCGGTCCCCTTTTGGCGGGAGAGCAGTACTTC.